This TCR beta chain was identified during a study of blood T cell repertoires in COVID-19. For the study at large: Samples came from the United States, Italy and Spain, spanning acute and convalescent COVID-19. T cells, B-cell-depleted T cells, or PBMCs supplied cDNA or gDNA.

TCRdb's copy holds only in-frame clones and misses some; the assay was immunoSEQ multiplex PCR. The table includes around 97,000 clones, roughly 80% detected once. CDR1 is MNHEY and CDR2 is SVGEGT in the germline V gene. The CDR3 consists of 13 residues. The V end was cut by 2 bases, the J end by 4 bases, with 9 bases between. This receptor was identified in a human donor in a cohort sampled during active COVID-19. The genes are TRBV6-2 or TRBV6-3 and TRBJ2-7; tentative D call: TRBD1 (6 bases). The sample comprised peripheral blood. The CDR3 protein is CASSYDQGYEQYF. The DNA of the CDR3 is TGTGCCAGCAGTTACGACCAGGGGTACGAGCAGTACTTC.